The 12 T cell receptor beta chains presented below share a single source sample, sequenced in a study of blood T cell repertoires in COVID-19. Produced via immunoSEQ multiplex PCR; TCRdb's table is partial and in-frame only. The sample contains about 120,000 clones, 80% to 90% of which appear only once. Input material: peripheral blood. These receptors originate from a human donor in a cohort sampled during active COVID-19.

This clone was recorded only once. The CDR3 DNA reads TGTGCCAGCAGTTATCGGGGTCGTTCCGCCTACGAGCAGTACTTC. Its protein product is CASSYRGRSAYEQYF. The gene calls are TRBV6-5 and TRBJ2-7; D is perhaps TRBD2 (5 bases). V gave up 3 bases and J gave up 2 bases, with 14 bases separating them. Germline CDR1 MNHEY, CDR2 SVGAGI. The CDR3 consists of 15 residues.

The rearrangement uses TRBV23-1 and TRBJ1-5; no firm D call. TRBV23-1 is an ORF for which the function is uncertain. The V gene lost 6 bases and the J gene lost 0 bases, with 24 bases spanning the gap. The CDR3 length is 19 residues. For the CDR3, the DNA is TGCGCCAGCAGACAACGGTACAAGACCAGGCCTTATAGCAATCAGCCCCAGCATTTT. Its protein is CASRQRYKTRPYSNQPQHF.

This clone was counted a single time. The genes are TRBV10-3 and TRBJ2-2, with TRBD1 matching over 12 bases. The junction had 7 bases not matched to a gene; V was cut back by 10 bases and J by 4 bases. Germline V gene lookup returns CDR1 ENHRY and CDR2 SYGVKD. CDR3 size: 15 residues. The CDR3 DNA reads TGTGCCACGGGGGGACAGGGGGCCGGCACCGGGGAGCTGTTTTTT. Translating it yields CATGGQGAGTGELFF.

The V call is TRBV18, the J call TRBJ2-3; 14 bases map to TRBD2. The length of the CDR3 is 20 residues. V shed 0 bases and J 4 bases; nucleotides not matched to a gene: 12. CDR1 is KGHSH and CDR2 is LQKENI in the germline V gene. CDR3 sequence: CASSPPMTSGGEYAADTQYF. The CDR3 coding sequence is TGTGCCAGCTCACCACCGATGACTAGCGGGGGGGAATACGCCGCAGATACGCAGTATTTT.

This sequence joins TRBV5-1 and TRBJ1-1; 7 nucleotides match TRBD1. CDR1 SGHRS and CDR2 YFSETQ come from the germline V gene. This CDR3 is built from 15 residues. V lost 2 bases to trimming and J lost 4 bases; unmatched junction nucleotides: 8. The CDR3 region is CASSLALGQSTEAFF. The CDR3 region has the DNA TGCGCCAGCAGCTTAGCGCTGGGACAGTCCACTGAAGCTTTCTTT.

J is TRBJ1-2 and V is TRBV6-5; 7 bases agree with TRBD1. The CDR3 is 13 residues long. Per the germline V gene, CDR1 is MNHEY and CDR2 is SVGAGI. Trimming at V came to 6 bases and at J to 7 bases, leaving 8 bases not matched to a gene. The CDR3 reads CASRATGDRGYTF. As DNA, the CDR3 is TGTGCCAGCAGGGCAACAGGGGACCGTGGCTACACCTTC.

V and J are TRBV9 and TRBJ1-4, with 7 positions matching TRBD1. This CDR3 is 15 amino acids long. Germline-derived CDR1 and CDR2 are SGDLS and YYNGEE. V lost 4 bases to trimming and J lost 7 bases; unmatched junction nucleotides: 10. CDR3 residues: CASSPRQGVSEKLFF. CDR3 in DNA: TGTGCCAGCAGCCCGAGACAGGGTGTGAGTGAAAAACTGTTTTTT.

This clone was counted between two and nine times. The chain combines TRBV15 with TRBJ2-1, with a possible D match to TRBD1 (6 bases). The CDR3 is 16 residues long. V was pared by 1 base and J by 3 bases, with 13 bases between. Germline-derived CDR1 and CDR2 are LNHNV and YYDKDF (reference sequence). CDR3 DNA: TGTGCCACCAGCAGAGTAGGCGCAGGGGTCTACAATGAGCAGTTCTTC. This sequence encodes CATSRVGAGVYNEQFF.

The chain employs TRBV6-6 and TRBJ1-4; D is uncertain. V shed 4 bases and J shed 7 bases, with 16 bases lying between them. The germline CDR1 and CDR2 sequences are MNHNY and SVGAGI (reference sequence). The CDR3 contains 15 residues. The CDR3 here is CASSSARREREKLFF. CDR3 sequence (DNA): TGTGCCAGCAGTTCCGCAAGAAGAGAGCGTGAAAAACTGTTTTTT.

This chain links TRBV7-9 with TRBJ2-1, with D unresolved. V lost 5 bases and J 5 bases, leaving 13 bases between the germline ends. The germline gives CDR1 SEHNR, CDR2 FQNEAQ (reference sequence). CDR3 length: 14 amino acids. CDR3 in amino acids: CASSLSVTNNEQFF. The CDR3 region has the DNA TGTGCCAGCAGCCTCAGCGTTACCAACAATGAGCAGTTCTTC.

V gene TRBV9 combines with J gene TRBJ1-3; 12 nucleotides match TRBD1. Trimming at V came to 4 bases and at J to 4 bases, leaving 3 bases not matched to a gene. There are 15 residues in the CDR3. CDR1 and CDR2 (germline): SGDLS, YYNGEE. As DNA, the CDR3 is TGTGCCAGCAGCCGGGACAGGGGGCACGGAAACACCATATATTTT. It yields the protein CASSRDRGHGNTIYF. Supplemented by reference TRBV9 and TRBJ1-3, the full variable domain reads DSGVTQTPKHLITATGQRVTLRCSPRSGDLSVYWYQQSLDQGLQFLIQYYNGEERAKGNILERFSAQQFPDLHSELNLSSLELGDSALYFCASSRDRGHGNTIYFGEGSWLTVV.

J is TRBJ2-3 and V is TRBV2, with TRBD2 identical over 8 bases. Germline CDR1 SNHLY, CDR2 FYNNEI. This CDR3 is built from 15 residues. J gave up 2 bases and V 1 base, and 2 bases lay outside the gene matches. The CDR3 here is CASSEERGITDTQYF. Here the CDR3 DNA reads TGTGCCAGCAGTGAAGAGCGGGGGATCACAGATACGCAGTATTTT.